The 13 T cell receptor beta chains reported below all come from one sample, sequenced in a study of Ad26.COV2.S vaccination and SARS-CoV-2 variants listed by TCRdb under 2021. Receptors were amplified or captured by the immunoSEQ multiplex PCR assay. Held by TCRdb, this immuneACCESS table contains in-frame sequences only and omits some clones. Under half of the omission traces to an unresolved V gene where checked; the cause of the rest is unknown. Within this sample are hundreds of thousands of clones, with about 88% of them counted one time only. The top ten clonotypes cover around 2.6% of the sample. Reading the label with the study, this specimen's treatment or condition is: around 19 received Ad26.COV2.S at low or high dose, single or two shots; about 5 received placebo; per-sample allocation not given. For vaccine and placebo recipients, the sequenced repertoires came from samples collected on day 63 after the first injection.

Sequences were derived from peripheral blood, sampled in a trial of Ad26.COV2.S vaccine versus placebo. The origin of the receptors is a person between 18 and 60 years old who received the Ad26.COV2.S COVID-19 vaccine or a placebo.

This chain links TRBV3-1 (or the pseudogene TRBV3-2) with TRBJ2-3, with 13 bases identical to TRBD2. From germline, CDR1 is LGHDT and CDR2 YNNKEL (reference sequence). This CDR3 region has 20 residues. Trimming at V came to 2 bases and at J to 7 bases, leaving 18 bases not matched to a gene. CDR3 sequence (DNA): TGTGCCAGCAGCCAACTAATCCCCACTAGCGGGGGGGCACTGGTCAATACGCAGTATTTT. Its protein is CASSQLIPTSGGALVNTQYF.

The chain has TRBV11-2 and TRBJ1-5; D not resolved. Per the germline V gene, CDR1 is SGHAT and CDR2 is FQNNGV. The CDR3 runs to 14 residues. The V end lost 0 bases, the J end lost 4 bases, and 7 bases lay between the germline ends. CDR3 amino acids: CASSLDSPNQPQHF. In DNA, the CDR3 is TGTGCCAGCAGCTTAGACAGCCCGAATCAGCCCCAGCATTTT.

The chain recombines TRBV2 with TRBJ2-1; 8 bases match TRBD2. V lost 3 bases to trimming and J lost 5 bases; unmatched junction nucleotides: 6. Germline CDR1 reads SNHLY; CDR2 reads FYNNEI. CDR3 length: 15 amino acids. The CDR3 DNA follows: TGTGCCAGCAGTGACGGGAGCGGGGGAAACAATGAGCAGTTCTTC. Its protein is CASSDGSGGNNEQFF.

The rearrangement joins TRBV7-2 to TRBJ2-2; no reliable D call. V lost 3 bases, J lost 0 bases, and 11 bases lay in between. In germline, CDR1 is SGHTA, CDR2 FQGNSA. The CDR3 length is 16 residues. The CDR3 reads CASSLRLGSNTGELFF. The CDR3 nucleotides are TGTGCCAGCAGCTTGAGGCTGGGCTCGAACACCGGGGAGCTGTTTTTT.

This chain joins TRBV7-9 and TRBJ1-2; 8 bases are a match to TRBD1. This CDR3 has 15 amino acids. The V segment lost 4 bases and the J segment 2 bases; nucleotides outside the gene matches: 6. Germline values: CDR1 SEHNR, CDR2 FQNEAQ (reference sequence). CDR3 protein: CASSSRDRTNYGYTF. The CDR3 coding sequence is TGTGCCAGCAGCTCTAGGGACAGGACGAACTATGGCTACACCTTC.

The gene calls are TRBV6-5 and TRBJ1-5, with D unresolved. Trimming cost V 7 bases and J 0 bases, with 7 bases left between them. CDR1 is MNHEY and CDR2 is SVGAGI in the germline V gene. The CDR3 runs to 13 residues. CDR3 protein: CASKRDSNQPQHF. CDR3 in DNA: TGTGCCAGCAAGAGGGATAGCAATCAGCCCCAGCATTTT.

The rearrangement uses TRBV18 and TRBJ1-4, with TRBD1 matching 7 bases. This CDR3 has 15 residues. Looked up from germline, CDR1 is KGHSH and CDR2 is LQKENI. V lost 2 bases, J lost 5 bases, and 5 bases stayed unmatched. As DNA, the CDR3 is TGTGCCAGCTCACCAACTCTGACAGGGAATGAAAAACTGTTTTTT. Amino acid sequence: CASSPTLTGNEKLFF.

The chain is built from TRBV20-1 and TRBJ1-2, with D unresolved. Trimming cost V 3 bases and J 2 bases, with 4 bases left between them. This CDR3 spans 11 amino acids. Germline CDR1 DFQATT, CDR2 SNEGSKA (reference sequence). The CDR3 protein is CSASDNYGYTF. CDR3 nucleotides: TGCAGTGCTAGCGACAACTATGGCTACACCTTC.

The V and J genes are TRBV6-5 and TRBJ1-1; D not resolved. Per germline, CDR1 MNHEY and CDR2 SVGAGI. Trimming removed 2 bases at V and 7 bases at J, with 14 bases between. The CDR3 spans 14 residues. CDR3 loop: CASSYTLSQNEAFF. The CDR3 region has the DNA TGTGCCAGCAGTTACACTCTCTCCCAAAATGAAGCTTTCTTT.

This clone was seen once. V gene TRBV5-4 combines with J gene TRBJ1-2; TRBD1 aligns across 7 bases. The junction had 15 bases not matched to a gene; V was cut back by 7 bases and J by 0 bases. Germline-derived CDR1 and CDR2 are SGHNT and YYREEE (reference sequence). This CDR3 has 17 amino acids. CDR3 nucleotides: TGTGCCAGCGCCTCATTTGACAGGGTGGGGTCTAACTATGGCTACACCTTC. Amino acids: CASASFDRVGSNYGYTF.

This chain uses TRBV12-3 or TRBV12-4 with TRBJ1-2, with D unclear. This CDR3 spans 11 amino acids. V gave up 7 bases and J gave up 8 bases, with 11 bases separating them. Here the CDR3 reads CASTTPTGYTF. As DNA, the CDR3 is TGTGCCAGCACTACTCCTACGGGCTACACCTTC.

The rearrangement uses TRBV7-2 and TRBJ2-3; D is perhaps TRBD1 or TRBD2 (5 bases each). Germline V lookup: CDR1 SGHTA, CDR2 FQGNSA. V shed 5 bases and J shed 8 bases, with 23 bases lying between them. This CDR3 has 16 residues. The chain's CDR3 is CASSPRGAPPYITQYF. The CDR3 DNA follows: TGTGCCAGCAGCCCGAGGGGCGCGCCCCCATACATTACGCAGTATTTT.

The rearrangement joins TRBV29-1 to TRBJ1-3; the D gene is possibly TRBD1 (6 bases). With 6 bases removed from V and 3 bases from J, the gap between germline ends came to 24 bases. This CDR3 region has 17 residues. From germline, CDR1 is SQVTM and CDR2 ANQGSEA. The DNA of the CDR3 is TGCAGCGTCGCTTCGGGGAGCTACGGGGGCGGTGGAAACACCATATATTTT. Protein sequence: CSVASGSYGGGGNTIYF.